Listed below are T cell receptor beta chains from one sample, sequenced in a study of shared clonotypes between healthy human individuals. TCRdb keeps only in-frame clones here, not all; method: immunoSEQ multiplex PCR. The table shows approximately 2.4 million clones, with roughly 95% occurring only once. Sequences were obtained from naive CD4+ T cells sorted from blood. These receptors were taken from a man aged 18 to 30 in good health. Both conserved end residues are part of each CDR3. A D gene is named only where the DNA matches it firmly. Clone size is shown for a subset of rows, as once, few, many or a class of expanded clone.

D gene	V gene	clone size	J gene	CDR3 protein	CDR3 DNA
TRBD1	TRBV7-9	-	TRBJ1-2	CASSLTLRQGWYGYTF	TGTGCCAGCAGCTTAACCCTGCGACAGGGGTGGTATGGCTACACCTTC
TRBD2	TRBV7-9	-	TRBJ2-2	CASRRLLAGNTGELFF	TGTGCCAGCAGACGGTTACTAGCGGGGAACACCGGGGAGCTGTTTTTT
-	TRBV5-1	-	TRBJ2-5	CASSRVAGSQETQYF	TGCGCCAGCAGCCGCGTGGCGGGATCCCAAGAGACCCAGTACTTC
-	TRBV5-5	-	TRBJ2-7	CASSLRLQGSYEQYF	TGTGCCAGCAGCTTGCGATTACAGGGCTCCTACGAGCAGTACTTC
TRBD1	TRBV4-1	-	TRBJ2-7	CASSQVGDSLRAYEQYF	TGCGCCAGCAGCCAAGTCGGGGACAGTCTTCGAGCCTACGAGCAGTACTTC
-	TRBV30	-	TRBJ2-5	CAWSIRAGKETQYF	TGTGCCTGGAGTATCCGCGCGGGGAAAGAGACCCAGTACTTC
TRBD1	TRBV5-1	-	TRBJ2-7	CASSNFLTGDEYEQYF	TGCGCCAGCAGCAACTTCCTAACAGGGGACGAGTACGAGCAGTACTTC
TRBD2	TRBV5-1	-	TRBJ2-1	CASSLASGTRYNEQFF	TGCGCCAGCAGCTTGGCTAGCGGAACGCGGTACAATGAGCAGTTCTTC
-	TRBV2	few	TRBJ2-1	CASEYNEQFF	TGTGCCAGCGAATACAATGAGCAGTTCTTC
TRBD1	TRBV28	-	TRBJ1-2	CASSQGQGVWYKKTNYGYTF	TGTGCCAGCAGCCAGGGACAGGGGGTATGGTACAAGAAAACTAACTATGGCTACACCTTC
-	TRBV7-9	-	TRBJ1-1	CASRTTGLGNTEAFF	TGTGCCAGCAGGACGACAGGCCTGGGGAACACTGAAGCTTTCTTT
-	TRBV20-1	once	TRBJ1-1	CSASWGTEAFF	TGCAGTGCTAGTTGGGGTACTGAAGCTTTCTTT
-	TRBV6-1	-	TRBJ2-2	CASSVMTSNTGELFF	TGTGCCAGCAGTGTAATGACTTCCAACACCGGGGAGCTGTTTTTT
-	TRBV28	-	TRBJ1-1	CASGRVGGNTEAFF	TGTGCCAGCGGCAGGGTAGGGGGGAACACTGAAGCTTTCTTT
-	TRBV6-5	-	TRBJ2-7	CASSQTKGGSYEQYF	TGTGCCAGCAGTCAAACGAAAGGTGGCTCCTACGAGCAGTACTTC
-	TRBV15	-	TRBJ1-3	CATSRQPSGNTIYF	TGTGCCACCAGCAGACAGCCCTCTGGAAACACCATATATTTT
-	TRBV7-9	-	TRBJ2-7	CASSYSPAEQYF	TGTGCCAGCAGCTACTCTCCGGCGGAGCAGTACTTC
TRBD1	TRBV7-9	once	TRBJ1-5	CASSLGTGSSNQPQHF	TGTGCCAGCAGCTTGGGGACAGGGAGTAGCAATCAGCCCCAGCATTTT
-	TRBV9	-	TRBJ1-1	CASSVEDNTEAFF	TGTGCCAGCAGCGTAGAGGACAACACTGAAGCTTTCTTT
TRBD1	TRBV11-3	-	TRBJ2-5	CASSLGDRVGETQYF	TGTGCCAGCAGCTTAGGCGACAGGGTAGGGGAGACCCAGTACTTC
-	TRBV18	-	TRBJ2-1	CASSPRGTHEQFF	TGTGCCAGCTCACCACGGGGGACACATGAGCAGTTCTTC
-	TRBV28	once	TRBJ2-7	CASSSATATYEQYF	TGTGCCAGCAGTTCGGCGACAGCTACCTACGAGCAGTACTTC
-	TRBV30	-	TRBJ1-5	CAWSLYDSNQPQHF	TGTGCCTGGAGTCTCTATGATAGCAATCAGCCCCAGCATTTT
-	TRBV19	-	TRBJ2-2	CASSILLGTGELFF	TGTGCCAGTAGTATTCTTCTGGGGACCGGGGAGCTGTTTTTT
-	TRBV6-5	-	TRBJ2-5	CASSYSTGQETQYF	TGTGCCAGCAGTTACTCGACCGGGCAAGAGACCCAGTACTTC
-	TRBV5-5	-	TRBJ1-5	CASSLGNQPQHF	TGTGCCAGCAGCTTGGGTAATCAGCCCCAGCATTTT
TRBD1	TRBV6-5	-	TRBJ1-6	CASSYSTTGAVVTLHF	TGTGCCAGCAGTTACTCGACCACAGGGGCCGTCGTCACCCTCCACTTT
-	TRBV7-2	-	TRBJ1-6	CASSLDGVTPLHF	TGTGCCAGCAGCTTAGATGGGGTGACACCCCTCCACTTT
TRBD1	TRBV28	-	TRBJ2-7	CASSFRDRDYEQYF	TGTGCCAGCAGTTTCCGGGACAGGGACTACGAGCAGTACTTC
TRBD1	TRBV6-5	-	TRBJ2-2	CASTRQGVSGELFF	TGTGCCAGCACCCGACAGGGGGTCTCCGGGGAGCTGTTTTTT
-	TRBV7-2	once	TRBJ2-2	CASSLGGFWNVGELFF	TGTGCCAGCAGCTTAGGAGGGTTCTGGAACGTCGGGGAGCTGTTTTTT
-	TRBV7-9	-	TRBJ2-3	CASSLARASTDTQYF	TGTGCCAGCAGCTTAGCGAGGGCTAGCACAGATACGCAGTATTTT
-	TRBV7-2	-	TRBJ2-5	CASSLYRETQYF	TGTGCCAGCAGCCTTTACCGGGAGACCCAGTACTTC
-	TRBV7-2	-	TRBJ2-7	CASSSDLVPYEQYF	TGTGCCAGCAGCTCGGACTTAGTCCCCTACGAGCAGTACTTC
-	TRBV7-6	-	TRBJ1-1	CASSLDGSYTEAFF	TGTGCCAGCAGCTTAGATGGCTCGTACACTGAAGCTTTCTTT
-	TRBV4-1	-	TRBJ2-1	CASSPGTPYNEQFF	TGCGCCAGCAGCCCCGGGACACCGTACAATGAGCAGTTCTTC
-	TRBV28	-	TRBJ1-1	CASSFKNTEAFF	TGTGCCAGCAGTTTTAAGAATACTGAAGCTTTCTTT
-	TRBV5-4	-	TRBJ1-6	CASSLQDSPLHF	TGTGCCAGCAGCCTACAGGATTCACCCCTCCACTTT
-	TRBV25-1	once	TRBJ2-3	CASSVTGTPPQYF	TGTGCCAGCAGTGTAACAGGGACCCCCCCGCAGTATTTT
-	TRBV27	-	TRBJ2-2	CASSLRGGDTGELFF	TGTGCCAGCAGTTTGCGTGGCGGTGACACCGGGGAGCTGTTTTTT
-	TRBV6-1	-	TRBJ1-1	CASSGSFGNTEAFF	TGTGCCAGCAGTGGCAGTTTCGGGAACACTGAAGCTTTCTTT
TRBD2	TRBV18	-	TRBJ2-1	CASSPPASGGFSYNEQFF	TGTGCCAGCTCACCACCGGCGAGCGGGGGCTTCTCCTACAATGAGCAGTTCTTC
-	TRBV18	-	TRBJ2-3	CASSPNLSDTQYF	TGTGCCAGCTCACCAAATCTTTCAGATACGCAGTATTTT
-	TRBV10-3	-	TRBJ2-3	CAISVPPLTDTQYF	TGTGCCATCAGTGTTCCACCGCTCACAGATACGCAGTATTTT
-	TRBV7-2	-	TRBJ2-7	CASSPSGVSYEQYF	TGTGCCAGCAGCCCCTCGGGGGTCTCCTACGAGCAGTACTTC
-	TRBV7-9	-	TRBJ1-2	CASSGTGYAYGYTF	TGTGCCAGCAGCGGAACAGGGTACGCCTATGGCTACACCTTC
TRBD1	TRBV6-6	-	TRBJ1-2	CASLAGGRRGYTF	TGTGCCAGTCTTGCAGGGGGGCGTCGTGGCTACACCTTC
TRBD1	TRBV11-3	once	TRBJ2-1	CASSFPGTGMEQFF	TGTGCCAGCAGCTTCCCCGGGACAGGGATGGAGCAGTTCTTC
TRBD1	TRBV6-6	-	TRBJ2-7	CASSSPGQLFSYEQYF	TGTGCCAGCAGTTCACCGGGACAGCTATTCTCCTACGAGCAGTACTTC
TRBD1	TRBV7-9	-	TRBJ1-1	CASGTGEMNTEAFF	TGTGCCAGCGGTACAGGGGAGATGAACACTGAAGCTTTCTTT
TRBD2	TRBV4-1	once	TRBJ2-3	CASSPSGGAGDTQYF	TGCGCCAGCAGCCCCAGCGGGGGGGCCGGAGATACGCAGTATTTT
-	TRBV2	-	TRBJ1-2	CASSLGSGYTF	TGTGCCAGCAGTTTGGGAAGTGGCTACACCTTC
TRBD2	TRBV7-2	-	TRBJ2-1	CASRPGLAGGNEQFF	TGTGCCAGCAGACCCGGACTAGCGGGCGGCAATGAGCAGTTCTTC
-	TRBV18	-	TRBJ1-1	CASSPSVPFTEAFF	TGTGCCAGCTCACCCAGCGTCCCCTTCACTGAAGCTTTCTTT
-	TRBV14	-	TRBJ2-7	CASSRTLGVDYEQYF	TGTGCCAGCAGCCGAACCCTAGGGGTGGACTACGAGCAGTACTTC
-	TRBV7-2	-	TRBJ1-4	CASSFDGTPNEKLFF	TGTGCCAGCAGCTTCGACGGGACGCCCAATGAAAAACTGTTTTTT
TRBD1	TRBV11-2	-	TRBJ2-7	CASSLGQHPYF	TGTGCCAGCAGCCTGGGACAGCATCCGTACTTC
-	TRBV30	-	TRBJ2-3	CAWTRVTDTQYF	TGTGCCTGGACACGGGTCACAGATACGCAGTATTTT
TRBD2	TRBV7-8	-	TRBJ2-3	CASSLAGLAGSADTQYF	TGTGCCAGCAGCTTAGCGGGACTAGCGGGGTCCGCAGATACGCAGTATTTT